Listed here are 14 T cell receptor beta chains from one sample, sequenced in a study of blood T cell repertoires in COVID-19. Here immunoSEQ multiplex PCR was the method, and the copy in TCRdb shows in-frame clones only, minus some. The sample contains about 210,000 clones, around 83% of which appear only once. Sequenced input: peripheral blood. The receptors derive from a woman aged 70-85 years with COVID-19, enrolled during active disease.

V is TRBV30 and J is TRBJ1-5, with 7 bases aligning to TRBD1. With 0 bases clipped from V and 6 bases from J, the junction kept 5 bases outside the gene matches. The germline gives CDR1 GTSNPN, CDR2 SVGIG (reference sequence). The CDR3 is made up of 14 amino acids. The CDR3 region is CAWSVQQGFQPQHF. CDR3 sequence (DNA): TGTGCCTGGAGTGTACAACAGGGGTTTCAGCCCCAGCATTTT. Full variable domain (outside the CDR3, taken from reference TRBV30 and TRBJ1-5): SQTIHQWPATLVQPVGSPLSLECTVEGTSNPNLYWYRQAAGRGLQLLFYSVGIGQISSEVPQNLSASRPQDRQFILSSKKLLLSDSGFYLCAWSVQQGFQPQHFGDGTRLSIL.

This clone came up once. V gene TRBV7-8 combines with J gene TRBJ2-2; 12 bases match TRBD2. Germline CDR1 SGHVS, CDR2 FQNEAQ. The V segment lost 8 bases and the J segment 5 bases; nucleotides outside the gene matches: 3. The CDR3 runs to 14 residues. CDR3 loop: CASRLAGETGELFF. The CDR3 coding sequence is TGTGCCAGCCGACTAGCGGGAGAAACCGGGGAGCTGTTTTTT.

The J gene is TRBJ1-2, the V gene TRBV30; tentatively, D is TRBD1 (6 bases). Trimming shortened V by 4 bases and J by 6 bases, and 9 bases separated the two germline ends. Germline CDR1 GTSNPN, CDR2 SVGIG (reference sequence). This CDR3 is 11 amino acids long. In DNA form, the CDR3 reads TGTGCCTGGAAACAGGGAAATGGCTACACCTTC. Protein: CAWKQGNGYTF.

This clone was counted once. V is TRBV5-6 and J is TRBJ2-5; 8 bases align to TRBD1. V was clipped by 4 bases and J by 4 bases; unmatched bases: 9. CDR3 length: 15 residues. Germline V gene data show CDR1 as SGHDT and CDR2 as YYEEEE. The CDR3 coding sequence is TGTGCCAGCAGCACCAGGGGGCGCGGGTCAGAGACCCAGTACTTC. It is translated as CASSTRGRGSETQYF.

The chain links TRBV29-1 to TRBJ1-1; D possibly corresponds to TRBD1 (5 bases). Germline V gene sequence: CDR1 SQVTM, CDR2 ANQGSEA. The germline V and J ends were trimmed by 2 bases and 4 bases, with 14 bases remaining between them. The CDR3 consists of 14 residues. The CDR3 region has the DNA TGCAGCGTTGAAACCATCCAGGGACTCACTGAAGCTTTCTTT. Translation: CSVETIQGLTEAFF.

The chain employs TRBV7-2 and TRBJ2-5, with 8 nucleotides matching TRBD1. The CDR3 length is 13 residues. Looked up from germline, CDR1 is SGHTA and CDR2 is FQGNSA. V lost 1 base and J lost 7; bases outside the gene matches: 2. The CDR3 nucleotides read TGTGCCAGCAGCTTAGAGGGGACAGGGACCCAGTACTTC. Translated: CASSLEGTGTQYF.

The CDR3 DNA reads as TGTGCCAGCAGCTCCCAGGGACAGGGGTCCTACGAGCAGTACTTC. Translating it yields CASSSQGQGSYEQYF. The chain employs TRBV6-5 and TRBJ2-7; 10 bases are shared with TRBD1. The V gene end was trimmed by 6 bases and the J gene end by 1 base; junction bases not matched to a gene: 6. This CDR3 has 15 amino acids. The germline V gene encodes CDR1 MNHEY and CDR2 SVGAGI.

This chain uses TRBV19 with TRBJ2-5, with 9 positions matching TRBD2. Germline V gene sequence: CDR1 LNHDA, CDR2 SQIVND (reference sequence). The CDR3 contains 15 residues. V trimming: 6 bases; J trimming: 2 bases; junction bases outside the gene matches: 7. For the CDR3, the DNA is TGTGCCAGTAGCCAGACTAGCGGACAACAAGAGACCCAGTACTTC. Translated, it gives CASSQTSGQQETQYF.

This clone was observed a handful of times. The chain recombines TRBV18 with TRBJ2-7, with TRBD1 matching over 7 bases. Germline CDR1 and CDR2: KGHSH and LQKENI. After removal of 6 bases from V and 0 bases from J, the junction contained 14 bases not matched to a gene. This CDR3 region has 17 residues. The CDR3 loop reads CASSTTAPGTVSYEQYF. The CDR3 region has the DNA TGTGCCAGCTCGACGACGGCCCCCGGGACAGTCTCCTACGAGCAGTACTTC.

This clone was seen a handful of times. This CDR3 reads CASSPRQPATNEKLFF. The CDR3 DNA is TGTGCCAGCTCACCGCGGCAGCCTGCAACTAATGAAAAACTGTTTTTT. The rearrangement joins TRBV18 to TRBJ1-4; D is ambiguous. In germline, CDR1 is KGHSH, CDR2 LQKENI. The length of the CDR3 is 16 residues. V dropped 3 bases and J dropped 0 bases, with 11 bases sitting between them.

This clone has only a few counts. This chain links TRBV18 with TRBJ1-3; D is perhaps TRBD1 (6 bases). The V gene's germline CDR1 is KGHSH and CDR2 LQKENI. The V gene lost 4 bases and the J gene lost 6 bases, with 10 bases spanning the gap. The CDR3 covers 13 residues. CDR3 amino acids: CASSRGGENTIYF. In DNA form, the CDR3 reads TGTGCCAGCTCACGCGGGGGCGAAAACACCATATATTTT. The full variable domain, in which reference TRBV18 and TRBJ1-3 provide the parts outside the CDR3, is NAGVMQNPRHLVRRRGQEARLRCSPMKGHSHVYWYRQLPEEGLKFMVYLQKENIIDESGMPKERFSAEFPKEGPSILRIQQVVRGDSAAYFCASSRGGENTIYFGEGSWLTVV.

J is TRBJ1-5 and V is TRBV19, with D uncertain. This CDR3 spans 16 amino acids. Trimming pared 3 bases from V and 4 bases from J, leaving 16 bases between. CDR1 and CDR2 from the germline V gene are LNHDA and SQIVND (reference sequence). CDR3: CASSIVLSSYNQPQHF. The CDR3 coding sequence is TGTGCCAGTAGTATCGTTCTATCGTCGTATAATCAGCCCCAGCATTTT.

The J gene is TRBJ1-5, the V gene TRBV6-2 or TRBV6-3, with TRBD1 matching over 7 bases. Germline V gives CDR1 MNHEY, CDR2 SVGEGT. This CDR3 contains 15 residues. V lost 4 bases to trimming and J lost 3 bases; unmatched junction nucleotides: 6. The CDR3 nucleotides read TGTGCCAGCAGTTGGAGACAGGGTTCCAATCAGCCCCAGCATTTT. It codes for CASSWRQGSNQPQHF.

The CDR3 region is CASSYYLNRGNSPLHF. DNA of the CDR3: TGTGCCAGCAGTTACTATTTGAACAGGGGAAATTCACCCCTCCACTTT. This chain connects TRBV6-5 to TRBJ1-6; 7 bases are a match to TRBD1. The CDR3 consists of 16 residues. Germline-derived CDR1 and CDR2 are MNHEY and SVGAGI. V gave up 1 base and J gave up 7 bases; unmatched junction bases: 7.